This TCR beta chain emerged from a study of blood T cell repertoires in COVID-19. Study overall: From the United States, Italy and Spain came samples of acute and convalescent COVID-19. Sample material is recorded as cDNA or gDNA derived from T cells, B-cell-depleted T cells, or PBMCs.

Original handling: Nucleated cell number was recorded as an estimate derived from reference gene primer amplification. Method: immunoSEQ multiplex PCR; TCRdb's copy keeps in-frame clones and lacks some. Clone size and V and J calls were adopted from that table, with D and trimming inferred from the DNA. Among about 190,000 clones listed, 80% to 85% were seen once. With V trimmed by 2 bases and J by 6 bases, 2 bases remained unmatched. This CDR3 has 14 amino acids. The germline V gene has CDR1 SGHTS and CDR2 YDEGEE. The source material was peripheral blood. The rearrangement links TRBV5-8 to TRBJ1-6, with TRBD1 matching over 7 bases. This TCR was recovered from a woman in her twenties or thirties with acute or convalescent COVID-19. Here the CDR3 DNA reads TGTGCCAGCAGCTTTAGGGGGCTTAATTCACCCCTCCACTTT. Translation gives CASSFRGLNSPLHF.